This T cell receptor (beta chain) emerged from a study of PD-L1 blockade in urothelial cancer (dated by TCRdb to the late 2010s). For context, the study as a whole: All patients started therapy around 2014 and received atezolizumab 1,200 mg intravenously every 3 weeks. Blood samples were analyzed 3 weeks after the start of treatment (second dose) and 6 weeks after the start of treatment. An ECOG performance status of 0 or 1 was recorded for the patients, and 0 to 3 prior chemotherapy regimens had been received by the patients. An exploratory multi-omic analysis was conducted of the somatic, immune and clinical correlates of response to PD-L1 blockade with atezolizumab in urothelial cancer. Durable clinical benefit meant progression-free survival longer than 6 months, and TCR features were also tested against progression-free and overall survival. In the same patients who had TCR sequencing, pretreatment tumors also underwent whole exome sequencing and RNA sequencing. TCR sequencing covered pretreatment tumor samples and matched, serially collected peripheral blood taken before and after atezolizumab treatment. Twenty-five of 29 patients were identified as males with urothelial cancer of bladder origin, and a prior smoking history was reported by 18 of 29 patients. Twenty-nine patients had pretreatment blood TCR-seq, some 25 had at least one posttreatment blood collection, and some 25 had tumor TCR-seq. Durable clinical benefit was achieved by nine patients but not by the remaining 20. Blood samples gave a median of 141,255 T cells and roughly 83,000 unique TCRs, with a median clonality of approximately 0.08.

Synthetic TCR analog templates were spiked into each PCR to estimate absolute template abundance from read counts. TCRbeta CDR3 regions were amplified from genomic DNA with bias-controlled V and J gene primers using the immunoSEQ assay. Sequencing of rearranged TCRbeta segments was done at approximately 20X coverage. Under the source paper's analysis protocol: Clustering was used to correct sequencing errors, and CDR3s were annotated against IMGT to assign V, D and J genes. Out-of-frame and stop-codon sequences were excluded, and only productive TCRbeta rearrangements were used in downstream analyses. To compute clonality, Shannon entropy was normalized by the log of the number of unique productive sequences and then subtracted from one. Fisher's exact test with Benjamini-Hochberg correction, at a threshold of adjusted p below 0.01, was used to find clones that differed between time points or between blood and tumor. TCRdb holds this immuneACCESS table with in-frame rearrangements only. Some clones are missing; in checked studies, unresolved V genes explain under half, and the rest has no known cause. V and J calls and clone size are given by that table; D and trimming were obtained from the DNA. Counted in this sample were more than 12,000 clones; 70% to 90% of them appeared once. Of the sample, 15% is held by the ten largest clones.

Study-wide conclusions, independent of this receptor: Among patients with durable benefit, tumor-associated TCR clones showed greater expansion in peripheral blood 3 weeks after treatment started (n of about 20, p = 0.022). A pretreatment peripheral blood TCR clonality below the median was linked to improved progression-free and overall survival. Because the sample size was small (n = 29) and many of the analyses were exploratory, the results are meant to be hypothesis-generating.

As to this clone: Its antigen remains unidentified. No base quality values were provided; no much bigger clone lies one nucleotide off.

The germline V gene (reference sequence) provides CDR1 GTSNPN and CDR2 SVGIG. V gives up 0 bases and J gives up 3 bases, and the segment between their germline ends measures 6 bases. The CDR3 sequence holds 13 residues, the cysteine and phenylalanine included. Of the read, only the CDR3 DNA is kept; its 39 bases are in frame from base 1. The cohort included 25 to 30 patients with locally advanced or metastatic urothelial carcinoma who were treated at Memorial Sloan Kettering on a trial protocol. Peripheral blood mononuclear cells were collected pretreatment and during treatment, at between 1 and 8 total time points per patient. The Qiagen DNeasy Blood extraction kit was used to purify genomic DNA from total PBMCs and tumor samples. PBMCs were collected pretreatment and during treatment, and were isolated and stored as previously described.

The chain links TRBV30 with TRBJ1-5; D gene: possibly TRBD1, on 5 matching bases. Sequencing used PBMCs, obtained around atezolizumab (anti-PD-L1) treatment. The receptor's source is a man in his 70s with urothelial cancer. The DNA sequence follows: TGTGCCTGGAGTGTACAGGCCAATCAGCCCCAGCATTTT. Its protein reads: CAWSVQANQPQHF.